The clone carrying this T cell receptor beta chain appeared a few times. The target antigen is unknown. Using its own MiXCR run on the 5' RACE reads, TCRdb lists one record per CDR3 protein. Of 530,000 or so distinct CDR3 sequences in the sample, 17% are singletons; the top ten hold about 7.5%. This CDR3 spans 14 amino acids. Trimming shortened V by 5 bases and J by 4 bases, and 14 bases separated the two germline ends. The data stem from a study of T-cell memory formation after mild COVID-19. Study results and limitations: Specificity for SARS-CoV-2 was not confirmed among the second-wave clones peaking on day 37.

Sequenced material: PBMCs or a T cell subset sorted from them (not recorded which). This sequence joins TRBV12-3 or TRBV12-4 and TRBJ2-5; D is perhaps TRBD2 (6 bases). The sequence was obtained from an adult woman who had mild COVID-19 (a few samples of this study predate the infection). Cell type and time point are not known. This chain's CDR3 is CASSVLLGGETQYF. The CDR3 DNA is TGTGCCAGCAGTGTACTGTTGGGGGGAGAGACCCAGTACTTC.